The 8 T cell receptor beta chains in this list originate from one sample, sequenced in a study of early T cells in non-severe SARS-CoV-2 infection. TCRdb re-derived calls from the 5' RACE reads in MiXCR, one entry per CDR3 protein. The repertoire has 24,000 or so distinct CDR3 sequences, 4% to 4.5% of them found once; the top ten carry 3.5% to 5%. Sequenced sample: whole blood. Receptor source: an adult who was a healthcare worker with PCR-confirmed SARS-CoV-2 infection or an uninfected control (not recorded which).

This clonotype has a count of ten or more. V usage is TRBV29-1 and J usage is TRBJ2-3, with a possible D match to TRBD1 (5 bases). CDR1 is SQVTM and CDR2 is ANQGSEA in the germline V gene. This CDR3 contains 14 residues. The ends were cut back, 8 bases at V and 2 bases at J, with 17 bases in the middle. In DNA form, the CDR3 reads TGCAGCACTGACGGTCAGGGTGACACAGATACGCAGTATTTT. Translation gives CSTDGQGDTDTQYF.

This clonotype came up many times. The chain joins TRBV15 to TRBJ2-7, with 7 bases lining up with TRBD1. V was pared by 1 base and J by 3 bases, with 9 bases of the junction left unmatched. This CDR3 has 16 amino acids. CDR1 and CDR2 from the germline V gene are LNHNV and YYDKDF (reference sequence). The CDR3 nucleotides are TGTGCCACCAGCAGAGGTGATACAGGGGCGGACTACGAGCAGTACTTC. Residues: CATSRGDTGADYEQYF.

This clonotype was counted many times. The chain recombines TRBV11-2 with TRBJ2-2; unclear D gene. This CDR3 contains 14 residues. Germline values: CDR1 SGHAT, CDR2 FQNNGV. V dropped 3 bases and J dropped 3 bases, with 8 bases sitting between them. CDR3 amino acids: CASSFVRDTGELFF. In DNA form, the CDR3 reads TGTGCCAGCAGCTTCGTAAGGGACACCGGGGAGCTGTTTTTT.

This clonotype has a handful of counts. CDR3 amino acids: CASRSLGEQFF. The DNA for the CDR3 is TGTGCCAGCAGATCACTTGGAGAGCAGTTCTTC. This chain uses TRBV2 with TRBJ2-1; D uncertain. V lost 6 bases and J 10 bases, leaving 10 bases between the germline ends. This CDR3 region has 11 residues. Germline values: CDR1 SNHLY, CDR2 FYNNEI.

At least ten counts were recorded for this clonotype. The V call is TRBV20-1, the J call TRBJ2-1; 8 bases line up with TRBD1. The junction had 4 bases not matched to a gene; V was cut back by 5 bases and J by 4 bases. Germline V lookup: CDR1 DFQATT, CDR2 SNEGSKA (reference sequence). The length of the CDR3 is 13 residues. The CDR3, as DNA: TGCAGTGCTTTACGGGACAGGTACAATGAGCAGTTCTTC. Protein product: CSALRDRYNEQFF.

On this clonotype: A read error may explain this, as a much larger clone is one base away. This chain links TRBV5-1 with TRBJ2-7, with 11 bases lining up with TRBD2. CDR1 is SGHRS and CDR2 is YFSETQ in the germline V gene. The CDR3 covers 17 residues. The CDR3 is CASSSRLAGLGSHEQYF. The CDR3 bases are TGCGCCAGCAGCTCTCGACTAGCGGGATTGGGCTCCCACGAGCAGTACTTC.

This clonotype is classed as large (0.1 to 1%). This chain joins TRBV20-1 and TRBJ2-3, with D possibly being TRBD1 or TRBD2 (5 bases each). The CDR3 totals 17 residues. V lost 4 bases to trimming and J lost 4 bases, with 24 bases between them. Germline CDR1 DFQATT, CDR2 SNEGSKA (reference sequence). The CDR3 loop is CSAIPSEGRSAADTQYF. The CDR3 DNA follows: TGCAGTGCTATCCCGTCTGAGGGGAGATCGGCCGCAGATACGCAGTATTTT.

Comment on this clonotype: Possible read error: a much larger clone is one base away. This chain connects TRBV5-8 to TRBJ2-4; D may correspond to TRBD1 or TRBD2 (5 bases each). Trimming shortened V by 4 bases and J by 5 bases, and 22 bases separated the two germline ends. Per the germline V gene, CDR1 is SGHTS and CDR2 is YDEGEE. The length of the CDR3 is 17 residues. This CDR3 reads CASSPVGPRDAENIQYF. Here the CDR3 DNA reads TGTGCCAGCAGCCCGGTGGGCCCGAGGGACGCCGAAAACATTCAGTACTTC.